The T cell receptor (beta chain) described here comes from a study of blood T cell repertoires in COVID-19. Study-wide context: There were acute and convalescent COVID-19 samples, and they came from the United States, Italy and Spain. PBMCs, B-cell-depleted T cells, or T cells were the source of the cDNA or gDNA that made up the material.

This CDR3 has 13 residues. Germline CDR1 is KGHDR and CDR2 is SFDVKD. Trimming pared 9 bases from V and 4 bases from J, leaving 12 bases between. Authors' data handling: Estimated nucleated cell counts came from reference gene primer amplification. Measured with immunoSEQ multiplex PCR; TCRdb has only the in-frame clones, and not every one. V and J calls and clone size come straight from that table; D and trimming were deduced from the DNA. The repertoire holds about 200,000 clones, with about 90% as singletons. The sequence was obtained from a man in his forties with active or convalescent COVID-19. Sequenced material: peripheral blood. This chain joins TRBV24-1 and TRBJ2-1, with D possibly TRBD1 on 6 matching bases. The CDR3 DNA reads TGTGCCACCGGGACATCCATATACAATGAGCAGTTCTTC. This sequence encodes CATGTSIYNEQFF.